The subject of this entry is one T cell receptor beta chain. Its matching antigen is unknown. The sample originates from a study of beta chain features in type 1 diabetes. General observations from the study: Any HLA-type effect on TCRB rearrangement remained unresolved here. Shortening of TCRB CDR3s, moderate but significant, appeared in all four CD4+ subsets of Type 1 diabetes patients.

This CDR3 has 13 amino acids. The V gene lost 5 bases and the J gene lost 1 base, with 9 bases spanning the gap. Per the germline V gene, CDR1 is SGDLS and CDR2 is YYNGEE. The sequenced template was cDNA made from the entire isolated RNA. Assay: immunoSEQ multiplex PCR; the TCRdb copy retains only in-frame clones and omits some. This sample has about 340,000 clones, with about a tenth found just once. The chain recombines TRBV9 with TRBJ1-1, with D hard to call. The TCR originated in a man aged 30 to 45 with type 1 diabetes. Input material: central memory CD4+ T cells from blood. CDR3 in amino acids: CASRVVRNTEAFF. The CDR3 DNA reads TGTGCCAGCAGAGTTGTCCGGAACACTGAAGCTTTCTTT.